The T cell receptor (beta chain) described here comes from a study of PD-1 blockade in classical Hodgkin lymphoma. Study-wide results and limits: Why repertoires differed is undefined; disease activity or prior therapy possibly contributed.

All patients relapsed after autologous stem cell transplantation, and brentuximab vedotin exposure varied. The CDR3 spans 15 residues. Germline V gene lookup returns CDR1 WNHNN and CDR2 SYGVQD (reference sequence). V lost 6 bases to trimming and J lost 5 bases; unmatched junction nucleotides: 10. Measured with immunoSEQ multiplex PCR; TCRdb has only the in-frame clones, and not every one. The data contain some 10,000 clones, about 88% of them singletons. To note about this clone: Its antigen is still unknown.

The chain carries TRBV10-1 and TRBJ2-5; 9 bases match TRBD1. The source was peripheral blood mononuclear cells (PBMCs), collected at baseline. The TCR originated in a human donor with classical Hodgkin lymphoma. The CDR3 DNA follows: TGCGCCAGCAGCGACCCTACAGGGGGCTGGGAGACCCAGTACTTC. This translates into CASSDPTGGWETQYF.